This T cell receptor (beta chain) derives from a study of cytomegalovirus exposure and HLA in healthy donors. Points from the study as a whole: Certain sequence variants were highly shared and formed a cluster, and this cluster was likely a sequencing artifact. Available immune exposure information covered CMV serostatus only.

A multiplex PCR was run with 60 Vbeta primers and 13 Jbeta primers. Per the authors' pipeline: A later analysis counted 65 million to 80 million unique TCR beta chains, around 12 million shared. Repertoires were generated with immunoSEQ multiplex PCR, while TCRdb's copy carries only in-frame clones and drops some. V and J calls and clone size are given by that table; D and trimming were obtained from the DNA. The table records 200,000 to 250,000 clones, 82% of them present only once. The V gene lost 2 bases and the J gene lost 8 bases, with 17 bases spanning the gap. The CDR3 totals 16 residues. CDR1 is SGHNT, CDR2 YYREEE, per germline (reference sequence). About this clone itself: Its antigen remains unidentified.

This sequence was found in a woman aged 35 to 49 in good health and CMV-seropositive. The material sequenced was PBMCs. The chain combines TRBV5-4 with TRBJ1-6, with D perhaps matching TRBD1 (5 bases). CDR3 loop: CASSFGGTFGDSPLHF. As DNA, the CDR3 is TGTGCCAGCAGCTTCGGGGGTACGTTCGGAGATTCACCCCTCCACTTT.